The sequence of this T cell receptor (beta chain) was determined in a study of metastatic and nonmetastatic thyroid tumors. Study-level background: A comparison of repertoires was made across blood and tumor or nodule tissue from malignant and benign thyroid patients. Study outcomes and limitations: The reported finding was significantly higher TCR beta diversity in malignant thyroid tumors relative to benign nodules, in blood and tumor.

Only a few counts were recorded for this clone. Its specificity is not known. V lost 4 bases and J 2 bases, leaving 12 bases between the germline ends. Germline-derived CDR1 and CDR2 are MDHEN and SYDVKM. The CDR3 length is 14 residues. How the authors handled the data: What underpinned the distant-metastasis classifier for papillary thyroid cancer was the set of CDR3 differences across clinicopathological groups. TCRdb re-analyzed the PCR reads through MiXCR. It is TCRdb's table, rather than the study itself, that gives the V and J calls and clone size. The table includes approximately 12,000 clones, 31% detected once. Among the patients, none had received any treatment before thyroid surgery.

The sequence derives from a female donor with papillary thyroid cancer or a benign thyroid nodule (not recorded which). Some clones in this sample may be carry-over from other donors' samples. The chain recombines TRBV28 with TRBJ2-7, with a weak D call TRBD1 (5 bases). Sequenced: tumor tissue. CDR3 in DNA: TGTGCCAGCAGTTCCAGGGTTAGCACCTACGAGCAGTACTTC. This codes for CASSSRVSTYEQYF.